This T cell receptor (beta chain) derives from a study of beta chain features in type 1 diabetes. The V gene end was trimmed by 3 bases and the J gene end by 0 bases; junction bases not matched to a gene: 6. This CDR3 spans 16 amino acids. CDR1 and CDR2 from the germline V gene are LNHDA and SQIVND (reference sequence). Expressed TCRB transcripts were sequenced because the entire RNA isolate underwent reverse transcription. The method was immunoSEQ multiplex PCR; TCRdb's version includes in-frame clones alone and lacks a portion of them. This sample has about 15,000 clones; approximately 55% occur once, and the top ten carry around 0.5%.

The specimen was stem cell memory CD4+ T cells from blood. This TCR came from a woman aged 18-30 years in good health. V gene TRBV19 combines with J gene TRBJ1-1; 8 bases are a match to TRBD1. The CDR3 protein is CASSMAGQAMNTEAFF. In nucleotides, the CDR3 is TGTGCCAGTAGTATGGCGGGACAGGCGATGAACACTGAAGCTTTCTTT.